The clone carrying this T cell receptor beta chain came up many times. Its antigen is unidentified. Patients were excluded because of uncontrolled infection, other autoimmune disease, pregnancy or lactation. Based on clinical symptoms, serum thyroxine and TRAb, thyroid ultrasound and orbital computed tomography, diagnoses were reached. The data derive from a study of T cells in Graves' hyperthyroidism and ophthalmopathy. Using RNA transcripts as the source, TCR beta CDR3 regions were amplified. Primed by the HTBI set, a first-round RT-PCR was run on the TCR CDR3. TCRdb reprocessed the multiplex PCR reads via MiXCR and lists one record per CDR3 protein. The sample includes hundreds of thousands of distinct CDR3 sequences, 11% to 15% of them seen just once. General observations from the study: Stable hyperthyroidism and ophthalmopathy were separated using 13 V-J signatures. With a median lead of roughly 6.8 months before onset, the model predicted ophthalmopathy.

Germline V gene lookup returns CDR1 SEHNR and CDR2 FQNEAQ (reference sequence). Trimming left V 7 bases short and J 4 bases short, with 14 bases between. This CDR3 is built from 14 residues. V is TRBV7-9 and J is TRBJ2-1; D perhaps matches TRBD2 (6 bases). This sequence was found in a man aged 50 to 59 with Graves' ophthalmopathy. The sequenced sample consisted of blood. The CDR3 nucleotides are TGTGCCAGCACCCCCTCGGGGAGGTACAATGAGCAGTTCTTC. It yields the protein CASTPSGRYNEQFF.